The source of this T cell receptor beta chain is a study of cytomegalovirus exposure and HLA in healthy donors (dated by TCRdb to 2015 to 2018). About the investigation overall: In an earlier analysis of 450 to 750 of the donors, approximately 260 Gb of sequence data and just under 120 million unique TCR beta sequences from some 170 million T cells were reported. About 330 gigabases of sequencing data and around 90 million unique TCR sequences made up an early release that covered several hundred HLA-typed donors. Of the roughly 400 genotyped donors, roughly 80% were placed in the genetic ancestry cluster associated with self-reported Caucasian donors. The study aimed to test whether signatures of past pathogen exposure could be identified by cataloging public T cell receptors. The study profiled the T cell repertoires of under 850 subjects by immunosequencing and related them to cytomegalovirus serostatus. Along with the approximately 700-subject first cohort, a separate validation cohort of over 90 different subjects was used. The study combined high-throughput TCR immunosequencing, statistical association of individual TCRs with disease status, and machine learning to predict cytomegalovirus infection status. In a later analysis, previously published TCR beta repertoires from 670 or so donors were re-analyzed and high-resolution HLA genotyping was added so that TCR occurrence patterns could be studied. The later analysis used no new phenotypic data to find candidate immune exposures, relying instead on TCR beta sequences and their occurrence across donors. An earlier analysis of 587 of the donors used high-throughput TCR beta sequencing to judge whether each TCR beta V gene segment behaved as functional or pseudogenic. Alongside the repertoire data, information on donor age, sex, ethnicity and CMV serostatus was compiled. In a later genetic analysis, genome-wide SNP genotypes for about three fifths of the roughly 670 donors were used, and that subset was treated as a discovery cohort. Every discovery cohort repertoire had been produced on one sequencing platform. Both class I and class II loci were covered by HLA typing, at four-digit resolution. Typing coverage differed by locus: A, B, C, DRB1 and DQB1 were typed in roughly 620-630 donors, DQA1 in 522, DPA1 in 606, and DPB1 in around 440. About 5 DR-DQ haplotypes were handled as single units for association and clustering, since linkage in the cohort was strong. Among roughly 400 genotyped donors of the cohort, an average of approximately 240,000 unique TCR beta nucleotide sequences was sequenced per donor, of which 15% to 20% were non-productive.

Library prep was done by the immunoSEQ multiplex PCR assay. The multiplex PCR relied on a mix of 60 forward primers for TCR Vbeta segments and 13 reverse primers for TCR Jbeta segments. The CDR3 region of rearranged TCR beta genes was amplified from genomic DNA with a multiplex PCR assay. On the Illumina HiSeq System, the amplified TCR beta libraries were sequenced as 87-base-pair reads. Per the original workflow: A later analysis counted approximately 74 million unique TCR beta chains across the 650 to 700 repertoires, and about 10 million of these chains were shared by at least two donors. Raw reads were error-corrected and collapsed into unique sequences by a nearest-neighbor algorithm in which closely related sequences were merged to remove PCR and sequencing errors. V, D and J gene segments were assigned by aligning CDR3 sequences to IMGT reference sequences. For a sequence to be retained, at least a six-nucleotide match to both a V gene segment and a J gene segment was required. Rearrangements were classified as productive when the CDR3 lacked stop codons and remained in frame with V and J, and all other rearrangements were classified as non-productive. CDR3 was defined according to IMGT convention as the region running from the second conserved V-encoded cysteine to the conserved J-encoded phenylalanine. The earlier analysis of about 620 of the donors excluded sequences that lacked an unambiguous match to a single V gene segment. An earlier analysis of just under 600 of the donors called V segments functional above 56.7% productive rearrangements and segregating when the between-donor standard deviation exceeded 5%. A statistical classification framework was built for diagnosing cytomegalovirus status from the catalog of TCR beta chain sequences. In a later analysis, V and J genes were assigned by comparing TCR nucleotide sequences against IMGT/GENE-DB human TR gene sequences. In a later analysis, CDR3 sequences and most-parsimonious VDJ recombination scenarios were assigned using the TCRdist pipeline. In a later analysis, each TCR beta chain was defined by its CDR3 amino acid sequence together with its V-gene family, and reads without a unique V-gene family were excluded. To address suspected cross-contamination and a sequencing artifact, a later analysis removed 592 highly shared, low-generation-probability nucleotide sequences. In a later analysis, a clonal expansion index for each public chain was calculated from normalized within-repertoire ranks of inferred template counts. A later analysis computed generation probabilities with a VDJ recombination model fitted to out-of-frame rearrangements, and checked the results against IGoR. A later analysis scored TCR-TCR, TCR-HLA and TCR-CMV co-occurrence with hypergeometric tests, applying a repertoire-size bias correction to TCR pairs. In a later analysis, false discovery rates were estimated by permuting HLA or CMV assignments 20 times. In a later analysis, co-occurring TCRs were grouped using DBSCAN, and TCRdist sequence similarity was added for clustering within HLA-allele-positive subsets. Repertoires with fewer than 30,000 or more than 120,000 public chains were left out of co-occurrence clustering, as were four to six repertoires with anomalous nucleotide sharing. In TCRdb, the immuneACCESS table is reduced to in-frame sequences with V and J assigned. These tables do not hold every clone; where another copy was compared, an unresolved V gene accounts for under half, and the others remain unexplained. That table supplies the V and J calls and clone size; D and trimming were determined from the DNA. The sample records about 160,000 clones, 77% of which are singletons. More than 3.5% of the sample rests with the top ten.

Study-level results and caveats: Because HLA typing was missing for some donors at each locus, association tests included only the typed subset. In both the original and validation cohorts, the classifier was reported to diagnose cytomegalovirus status with high specificity and sensitivity. The only immune exposure information available for the cohort was CMV serostatus. A later analysis associated 17,000 or so TCR beta sequences with specific HLA alleles at a false discovery rate of 0.05. Three of the identified cytomegalovirus-associated TCR beta chains were confirmed in vitro to be specific for cytomegalovirus antigens. Because counts were too low, about 17 rarely observed V segments, including chromosome 9 orphons, were excluded from the earlier analysis of 587 of the donors. This cohort had only TCR beta chains sequenced, and the lack of alpha or paired-chain data limited which features could be detected. In a later genetic analysis, fewer N-insertions in productive TCRs were reported among donors in an Asian-associated ancestry cluster than the approximately 670-donor mean. V-gene and J-gene trimming of TCR beta chains was associated with a missense DCLRE1C variant in a later genetic analysis, and the association was replicated in an independent cohort. Most CMV-associated TCR beta chains appeared to be HLA-restricted in a later analysis, and the HLA associations seemed to be driven largely by CMV exposure. While some public TCRs were present in many individuals, most TCR sequences turned up only very rarely across donors. In a later analysis, the rate of TCR association differed among HLA loci, with DRB1 alleles having the most associated TCRs and HLA-C alleles having the fewest. The authors suggested that the approach could potentially be generalized to other disease states and immunological phenotypes. A cluster of highly shared sequence variants was judged likely to be a technical artifact of the sequencing pipeline. An earlier analysis of around 500 of the donors showed that most TCR beta V segments appeared in productive rearrangements either about 87% or about 30% of the time, which broadly matched IMGT annotations. The study listed approximately 160 TCR beta chains as associated with cytomegalovirus. Strong co-occurrence of HLA alleles, especially DR and DQ, made assigning TCR associations to individual alleles difficult. Roughly uniform sequencing depth across donors was assumed in presence/absence analyses, although this assumption may not hold. Several of the top co-occurrence clusters appeared to be linked to parvovirus B19, influenza, CMV and Epstein-Barr virus, according to a later analysis. In a later analysis, HLA-associated TCR beta chains were found to be more clonally expanded and to have lower generation probabilities than equally common non-associated chains. A further reported finding was that TCR beta sequences accurately predicted the HLA-A and HLA-B alleles for most subjects in the first cohort. Because the 87-base-pair reads could not distinguish some IMGT-functional V segments, including TRBV6-2 and TRBV6-3, those segments were excluded. Linkage disequilibrium might explain the correlated functional status among segregating V segments, but an unknown experimental factor could not be excluded.

As to this clone: Its antigen remains undetermined. It has no much larger one-base neighbor in the sample; base qualities were not kept.

The V end loses 7 bases and the J end loses 4 bases, and a stretch of 17 bases separates them. Taken from the germline V gene (reference sequence), the CDR1 and CDR2 loops are GTSNPN and SVGIG. The CDR3 goes from the cysteine to the phenylalanine over 14 residues. The kept DNA is CDR3 alone, 42 bases in frame from the first base. The cohort consisted of 650 to 700 healthy bone marrow donors. Cohort members were all nominally healthy when sampled, although unrecorded immune exposures were likely present. The donor tested CMV seropositive, placing the donor among the roughly 300 seropositive members of the cohort. A peripheral blood sample was provided by each donor, and peripheral blood mononuclear cells were used for TCR beta sequencing. Genomic DNA was extracted from the blood cell samples with the Qiagen DNeasy Blood Extraction Kit.

The sample taken for sequencing was PBMCs. The chain is made from TRBV30 and TRBJ1-5, and the D gene may be TRBD1, 5 bases matching. This sequence originates from a man younger than 40 in good health and CMV-seropositive. In nucleotide form, the sequence is TGTGCCTTCTCGACCCCAGGGCCGAATCAGCCCCAGCATTTT. Translated, it gives CAFSTPGPNQPQHF.